This T cell receptor (beta chain) was recorded in a study of CD8+CD57+ T cells in acquired aplastic anemia. Researchers used genomic DNA as the template to profile TCR beta VDJ and CDR3. MiXCR, run by TCRdb on the reads, gives a single entry per CDR3 protein. Of 200,000 to 250,000 distinct CDR3 sequences in the sample, around 45% were seen once. V gave up 5 bases and J gave up 2 bases, with 14 bases separating them. Germline V gene lookup returns CDR1 MRHNA and CDR2 SNTAGT. This CDR3 region has 15 residues. Within the sample, this clonotype is medium-sized (0.01 to 0.1%). Before being chosen for sequencing, patients had shown CD8+CD57+ cell expansion by flow cytometry. Blood sampling was performed on the patients, and none of them had received therapy by then.

The rearrangement joins TRBV6-4 to TRBJ2-3; the D gene is possibly TRBD1 (6 bases). The TCR sequence derives from a human donor with aplastic anemia. Sequencing was carried out using sorted CD4+, CD8+, or CD8+CD57+ T cells (not recorded which) from PBMCs. Here the CDR3 reads CASSSGDRSTDTQYF. CDR3 coding DNA: TGTGCCAGCAGTAGCGGAGACAGGTCCACAGATACGCAGTATTTT.